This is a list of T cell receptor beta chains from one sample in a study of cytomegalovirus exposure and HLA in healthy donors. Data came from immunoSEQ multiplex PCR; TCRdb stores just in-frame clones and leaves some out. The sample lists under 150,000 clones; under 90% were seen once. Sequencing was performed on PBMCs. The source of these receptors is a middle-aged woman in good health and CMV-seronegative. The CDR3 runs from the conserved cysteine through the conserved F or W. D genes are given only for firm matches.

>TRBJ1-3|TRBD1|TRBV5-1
CASSSTGISGNTIYF
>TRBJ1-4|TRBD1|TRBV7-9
CSSSPAGGINEKLFF
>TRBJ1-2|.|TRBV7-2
CASSYPQGKYGYTF
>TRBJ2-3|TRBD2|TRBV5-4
CASSLAGGSTDTQYF
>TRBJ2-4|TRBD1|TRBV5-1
CASSLAQGALIQYF
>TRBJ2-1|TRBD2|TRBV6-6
CASRWREGNPHNEQFF
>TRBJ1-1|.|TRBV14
CASSQGRGWGTEAFF
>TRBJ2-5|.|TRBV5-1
CASSLAAAAEETQYF
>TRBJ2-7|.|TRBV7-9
CSSSLRTDEQYF
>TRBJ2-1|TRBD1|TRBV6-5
CASSPDRAWEQFF
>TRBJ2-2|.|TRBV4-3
CASSPVGGKPPGELFF
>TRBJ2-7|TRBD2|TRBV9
CASSSGTYPYEQYF
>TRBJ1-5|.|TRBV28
CASTLLKRYSNQPQHF
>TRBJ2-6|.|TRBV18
CASSPGPQLSGANVLTF
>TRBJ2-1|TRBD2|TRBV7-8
CASSWGTSFNEQFF
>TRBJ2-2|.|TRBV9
CASSVAAGSGELFF
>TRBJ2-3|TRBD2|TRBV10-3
CAISAARLAGATDTQYF
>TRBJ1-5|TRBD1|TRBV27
CASGRWDREQQPQHF
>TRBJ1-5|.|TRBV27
CASSHLPRSSNQPQHF
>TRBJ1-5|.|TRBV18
CASSSDVAYSNQPQHF
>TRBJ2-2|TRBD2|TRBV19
CASSWTSGGAIGELFF
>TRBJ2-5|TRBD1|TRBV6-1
CASSEGQGARETQYF
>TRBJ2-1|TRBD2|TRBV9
CASSVAGTSRNEQFF
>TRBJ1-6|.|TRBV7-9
CASSLERSNSPLHF
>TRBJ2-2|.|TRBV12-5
CASGSGELWYTGELFF
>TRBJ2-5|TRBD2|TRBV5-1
CASSLEAGGHQETQYF
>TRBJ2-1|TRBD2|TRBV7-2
CASGLAGAFDEQFF
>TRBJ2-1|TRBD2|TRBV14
CASSQQLAGNQFF
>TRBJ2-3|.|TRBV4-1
CASSQDLGSADTQYF
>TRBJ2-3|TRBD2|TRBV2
CASRPSGGQDTQYF
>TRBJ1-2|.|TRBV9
CASSVAGDGYTF
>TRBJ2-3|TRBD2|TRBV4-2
CASSQIGTSGREDTQYF
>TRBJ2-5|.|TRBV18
CASSLDRQETQYF
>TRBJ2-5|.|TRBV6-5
CASSYSRGQETQYF
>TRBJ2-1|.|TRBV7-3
CASSLRGGTYLKNEQFF
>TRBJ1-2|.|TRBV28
CASSLAGNYGYTF
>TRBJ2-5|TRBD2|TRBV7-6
CASIKTSGGPQETQYF
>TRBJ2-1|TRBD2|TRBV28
CASRPGLAGYNEQFF
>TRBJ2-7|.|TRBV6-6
CASSFTGYEQYF
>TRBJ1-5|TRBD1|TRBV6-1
CATSGQDSNQPQHF
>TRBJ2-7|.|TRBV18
CASPKEGSYEQYF
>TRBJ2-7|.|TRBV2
CASSEKAGSDEQYF
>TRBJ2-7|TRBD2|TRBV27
CASSLSTSGTYEQYF
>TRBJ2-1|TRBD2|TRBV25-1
CASSGGTSVYNEQFF
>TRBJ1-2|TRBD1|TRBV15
CATSGRDRSYGYTF
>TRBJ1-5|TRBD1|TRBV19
CASSIGYRGRQPQHF
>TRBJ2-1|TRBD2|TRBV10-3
CAIKRGTGDGTSGGDYNEQFF
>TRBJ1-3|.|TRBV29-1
CSVESRVGNTIYF
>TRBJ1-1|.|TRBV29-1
CSVVPGNTEAFF
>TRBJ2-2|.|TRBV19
CASSTTGTLARAGELFF
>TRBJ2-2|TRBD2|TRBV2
CASSELAGGSGELFF
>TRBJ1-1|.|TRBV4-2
CASSQDLGEAFF
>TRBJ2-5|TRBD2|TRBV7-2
CASSSKVRGVGETQYF